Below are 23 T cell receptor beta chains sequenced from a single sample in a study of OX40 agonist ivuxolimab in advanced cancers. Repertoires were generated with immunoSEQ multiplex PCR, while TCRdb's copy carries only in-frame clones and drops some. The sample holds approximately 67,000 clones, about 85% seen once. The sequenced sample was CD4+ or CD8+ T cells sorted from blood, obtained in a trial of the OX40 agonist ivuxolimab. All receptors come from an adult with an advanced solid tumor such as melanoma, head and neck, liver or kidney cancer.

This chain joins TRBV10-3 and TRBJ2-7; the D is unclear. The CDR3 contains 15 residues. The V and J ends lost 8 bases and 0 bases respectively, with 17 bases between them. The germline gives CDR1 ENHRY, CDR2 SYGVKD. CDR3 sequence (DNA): TGTGCCATCCGTTCAGCCCGGACCTCCTCCTACGAGCAGTACTTC. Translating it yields CAIRSARTSSYEQYF.

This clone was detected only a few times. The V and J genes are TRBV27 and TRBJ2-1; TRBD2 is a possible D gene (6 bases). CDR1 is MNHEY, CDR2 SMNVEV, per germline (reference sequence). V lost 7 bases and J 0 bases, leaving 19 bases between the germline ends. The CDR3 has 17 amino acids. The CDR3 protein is CASNLGIGRGSYNEQFF. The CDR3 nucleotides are TGTGCCAGCAACTTAGGGATCGGGCGGGGCTCCTACAATGAGCAGTTCTTC.

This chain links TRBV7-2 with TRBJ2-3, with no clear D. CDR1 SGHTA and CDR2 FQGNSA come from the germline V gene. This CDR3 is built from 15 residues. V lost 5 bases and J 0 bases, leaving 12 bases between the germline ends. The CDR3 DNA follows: TGTGCCAGCAGCGGGCCGGGCCCTAGCACAGATACGCAGTATTTT. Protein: CASSGPGPSTDTQYF.

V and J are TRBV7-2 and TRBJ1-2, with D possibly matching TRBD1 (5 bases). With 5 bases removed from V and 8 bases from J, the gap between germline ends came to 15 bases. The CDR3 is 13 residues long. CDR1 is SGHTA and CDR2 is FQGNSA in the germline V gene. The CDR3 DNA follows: TGTGCCAGCAGCACCCGGGACGGCAGAGGCTACACCTTC. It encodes CASSTRDGRGYTF.

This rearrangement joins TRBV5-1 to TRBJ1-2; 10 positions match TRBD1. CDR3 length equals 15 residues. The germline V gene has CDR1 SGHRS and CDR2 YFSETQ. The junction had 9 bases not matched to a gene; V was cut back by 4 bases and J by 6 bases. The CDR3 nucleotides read TGCGCCAGCAGCCCAGGGACAGGGGATCTTAATGGCTACACCTTC. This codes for CASSPGTGDLNGYTF.

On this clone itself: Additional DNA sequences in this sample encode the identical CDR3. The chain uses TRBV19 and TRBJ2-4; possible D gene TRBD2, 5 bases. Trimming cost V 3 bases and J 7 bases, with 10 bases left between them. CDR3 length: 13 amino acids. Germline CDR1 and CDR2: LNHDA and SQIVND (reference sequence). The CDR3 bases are TGTGCCAGTAGTATCCGGGGAATCAACATTCAGTACTTC. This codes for CASSIRGINIQYF. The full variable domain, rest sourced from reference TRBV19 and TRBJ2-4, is DGGITQSPKYLFRKEGQNVTLSCEQNLNHDAMYWYRQDPGQGLRLIYYSQIVNDFQKGDIAEGYSVSREKKESFPLTVTSAQKNPTAFYLCASSIRGINIQYFGAGTRLSVL.

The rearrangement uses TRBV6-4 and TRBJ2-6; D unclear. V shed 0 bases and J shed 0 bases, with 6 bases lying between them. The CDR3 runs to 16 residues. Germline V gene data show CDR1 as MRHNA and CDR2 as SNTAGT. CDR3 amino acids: CASSDSGASGANVLTF. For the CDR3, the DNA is TGTGCCAGCAGTGACTCAGGCGCCTCTGGGGCCAACGTCCTGACTTTC.

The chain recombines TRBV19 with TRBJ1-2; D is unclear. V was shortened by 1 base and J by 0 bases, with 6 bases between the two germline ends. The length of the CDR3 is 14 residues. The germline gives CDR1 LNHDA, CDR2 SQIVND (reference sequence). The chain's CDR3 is CASSIAATNYGYTF. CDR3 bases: TGTGCCAGTAGTATAGCGGCCACTAACTATGGCTACACCTTC.

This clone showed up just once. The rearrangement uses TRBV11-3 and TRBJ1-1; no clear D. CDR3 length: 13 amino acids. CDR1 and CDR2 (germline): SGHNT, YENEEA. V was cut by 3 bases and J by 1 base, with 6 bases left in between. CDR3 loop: CASSLTQNTEAFF. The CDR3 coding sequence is TGTGCCAGCAGCTTGACACAGAACACTGAAGCTTTCTTT.

CDR3 nucleotides: TGCGCCAGCAGCCAAGAAGGAGCGGGTAACTATGGCTACACCTTC. This encodes CASSQEGAGNYGYTF. The chain employs TRBV4-1 and TRBJ1-2; unclear D gene. Germline-derived CDR1 and CDR2 are MGHRA and YSYEKL. The CDR3 has 15 amino acids. V was trimmed by 0 bases and J by 1 base, leaving 9 bases between them.

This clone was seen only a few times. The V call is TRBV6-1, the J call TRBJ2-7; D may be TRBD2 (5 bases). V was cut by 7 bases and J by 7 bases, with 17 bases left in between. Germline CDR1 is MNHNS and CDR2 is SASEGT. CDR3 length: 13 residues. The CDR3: CASKVPLRGEQYF. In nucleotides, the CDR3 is TGTGCCAGCAAAGTCCCCCTCCGAGGGGAGCAGTACTTC.

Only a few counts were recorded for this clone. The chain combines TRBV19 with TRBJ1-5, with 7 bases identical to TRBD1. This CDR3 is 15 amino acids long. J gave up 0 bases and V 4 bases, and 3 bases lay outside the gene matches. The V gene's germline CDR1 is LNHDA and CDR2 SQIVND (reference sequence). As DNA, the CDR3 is TGTGCCAGTAGTACTGGGACAGTTAGCAATCAGCCCCAGCATTTT. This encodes CASSTGTVSNQPQHF.

Here the CDR3 reads CASSQDWAGSSYEQYF. The CDR3 nucleotides read TGCGCCAGCAGCCAAGATTGGGCAGGAAGCTCCTACGAGCAGTACTTC. The genes are TRBV4-1 and TRBJ2-7; no clear D. The CDR3 runs to 16 residues. The V and J ends lost 0 bases and 0 bases respectively, with 12 bases between them. Germline V lookup: CDR1 MGHRA, CDR2 YSYEKL.

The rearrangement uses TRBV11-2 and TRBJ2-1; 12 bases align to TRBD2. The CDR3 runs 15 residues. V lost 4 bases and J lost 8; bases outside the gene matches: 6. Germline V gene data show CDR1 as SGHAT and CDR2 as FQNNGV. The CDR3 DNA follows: TGTGCCAGCAGCTCCACTAGCGGGAGGTTATATGAGCAGTTCTTC. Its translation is CASSSTSGRLYEQFF. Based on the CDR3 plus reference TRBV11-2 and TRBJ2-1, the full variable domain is EAGVAQSPRYKIIEKRQSVAFWCNPISGHATLYWYQQILGQGPKLLIQFQNNGVVDDSQLPKDRFSAERLKGVDSTLKIQPAKLEDSAVYLCASSSTSGRLYEQFFGPGTRLTVL.

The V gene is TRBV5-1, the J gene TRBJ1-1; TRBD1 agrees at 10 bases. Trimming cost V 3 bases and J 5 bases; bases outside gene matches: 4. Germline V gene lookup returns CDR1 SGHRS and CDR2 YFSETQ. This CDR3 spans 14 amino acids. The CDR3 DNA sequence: TGCGCCAGCAGCTCGGGACAGGGGAGGACTGAAGCTTTCTTT. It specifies CASSSGQGRTEAFF.

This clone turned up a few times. CDR3 bases: TGTGCCAGCTCACAACTTACAGGGGACACTGAAGCTTTCTTT. Residues: CASSQLTGDTEAFF. V and J are TRBV18 and TRBJ1-1; 7 bases are a match to TRBD1. V trimming: 4 bases; J trimming: 3 bases; junction bases outside the gene matches: 5. This CDR3 is built from 14 residues. Germline values: CDR1 KGHSH, CDR2 LQKENI.

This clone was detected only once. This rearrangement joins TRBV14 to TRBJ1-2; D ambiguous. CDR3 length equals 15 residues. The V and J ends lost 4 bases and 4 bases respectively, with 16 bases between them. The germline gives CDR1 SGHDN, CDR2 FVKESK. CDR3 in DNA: TGTGCCAGCAGCCCGGGCCTGAGGGCCTCCTATGGCTACACCTTC. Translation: CASSPGLRASYGYTF. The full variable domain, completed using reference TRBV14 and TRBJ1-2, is EAGVTQFPSHSVIEKGQTVTLRCDPISGHDNLYWYRRVMGKEIKFLLHFVKESKQDESGMPNNRFLAERTGGTYSTLKVQPAELEDSGVYFCASSPGLRASYGYTFGSGTRLTVV.

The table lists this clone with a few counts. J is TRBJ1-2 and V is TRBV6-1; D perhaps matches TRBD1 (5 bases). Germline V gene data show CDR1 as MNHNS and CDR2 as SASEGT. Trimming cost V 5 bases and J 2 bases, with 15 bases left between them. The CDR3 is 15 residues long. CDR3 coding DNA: TGTGCCAGCAGTAATCGGGGGGGAGGGAACTATGGCTACACCTTC. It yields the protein CASSNRGGGNYGYTF.

DNA of the CDR3: TGTGCCAGCAGCTTAAGGACGCCTTTGGACGAGCAGTACTTC. As protein: CASSLRTPLDEQYF. The chain uses TRBV7-2 and TRBJ2-7, with D unresolved. The CDR3 is 14 residues long. V lost 2 bases, J lost 5 bases, and 13 bases lay in between. In germline, CDR1 is SGHTA, CDR2 FQGNSA.

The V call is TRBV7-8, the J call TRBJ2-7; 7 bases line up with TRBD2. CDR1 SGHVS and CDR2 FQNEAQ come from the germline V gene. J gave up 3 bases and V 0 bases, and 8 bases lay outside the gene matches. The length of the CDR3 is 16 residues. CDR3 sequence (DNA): TGTGCCAGCAGCTTAGCCTACGGGAGGCGGGGCTACGAGCAGTACTTC. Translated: CASSLAYGRRGYEQYF.

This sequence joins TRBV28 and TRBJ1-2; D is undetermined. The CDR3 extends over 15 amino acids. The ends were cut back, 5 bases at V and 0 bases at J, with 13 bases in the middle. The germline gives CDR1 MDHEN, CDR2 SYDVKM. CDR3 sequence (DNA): TGTGCCAGCAGTCCCCGGACGGATTCTAACTATGGCTACACCTTC. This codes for CASSPRTDSNYGYTF.

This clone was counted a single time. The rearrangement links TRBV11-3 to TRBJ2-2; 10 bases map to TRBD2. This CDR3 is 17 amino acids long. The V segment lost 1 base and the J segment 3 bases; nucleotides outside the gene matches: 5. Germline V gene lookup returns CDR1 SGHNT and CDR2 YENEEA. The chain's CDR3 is CASSLGEREGHTGELFF. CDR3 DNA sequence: TGTGCCAGCAGCTTAGGTGAGCGGGAGGGCCACACCGGGGAGCTGTTTTTT.

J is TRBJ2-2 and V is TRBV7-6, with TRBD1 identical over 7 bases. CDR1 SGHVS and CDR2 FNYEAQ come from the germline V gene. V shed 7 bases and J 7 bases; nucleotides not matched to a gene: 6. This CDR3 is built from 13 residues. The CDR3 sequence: CASNTQGIGELFF. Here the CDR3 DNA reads TGTGCCAGCAACACACAGGGGATCGGGGAGCTGTTTTTT.